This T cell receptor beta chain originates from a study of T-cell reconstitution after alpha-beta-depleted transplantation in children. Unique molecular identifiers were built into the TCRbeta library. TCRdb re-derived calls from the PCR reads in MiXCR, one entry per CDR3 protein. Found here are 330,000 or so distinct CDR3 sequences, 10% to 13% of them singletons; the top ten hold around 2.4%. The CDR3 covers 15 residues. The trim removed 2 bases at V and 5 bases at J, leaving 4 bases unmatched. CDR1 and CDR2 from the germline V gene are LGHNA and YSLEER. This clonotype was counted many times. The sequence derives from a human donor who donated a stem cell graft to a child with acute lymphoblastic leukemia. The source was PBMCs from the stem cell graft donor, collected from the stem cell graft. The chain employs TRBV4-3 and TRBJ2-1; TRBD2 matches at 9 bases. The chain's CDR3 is CASSQWTSENNEQFF. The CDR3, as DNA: TGCGCCAGCAGCCAATGGACTAGCGAGAACAATGAGCAGTTCTTC.